The source of this T cell receptor beta chain is a study of blood T cell repertoires in COVID-19. The assay was immunoSEQ multiplex PCR, and TCRdb's table has in-frame clones only and misses some. This sample yields some 190,000 clones, of which roughly 84% are seen a single time; under 4% belongs to the top ten. The CDR3 runs 17 residues. V trimming: 5 bases; J trimming: 0 bases; junction bases outside the gene matches: 4. CDR1 is SSHAT and CDR2 is FNYEAQ in the germline V gene (reference sequence). The chain has TRBV7-7 and TRBJ2-2, with 12 nucleotides matching TRBD2. The TCR was taken from a young woman who had been exposed to COVID-19. The source material was PBMCs or T cells enriched from blood (not recorded which). In DNA, the CDR3 is TGTGCCAGCAGCCCGACTAGCGGGGGCACGAACACCGGGGAGCTGTTTTTT. Its protein is CASSPTSGGTNTGELFF.